The present T cell receptor beta chain was sequenced within a study of memory CD4+ T cells and cytomegalovirus serostatus. As regards this clone: The antigen is undetermined.

The sort gate was single viable CD3+CD4+CD8-CD45RO+ cells for memory CD4+ T cells. Germline values: CDR1 SGHTA, CDR2 FQGNSA. CDR3 size: 13 residues. Between the trimmed V and J ends, which lost 5 bases and 4 bases, there was a span of 12 bases. Whole-study findings and limits: The CMV-associated TCR signature appears largely within the CD4+ memory repertoire.

In the authors' workflow: After removing out-of-frame reads, approximately 2.2 million distinct TCRbeta sequences remained. The data were produced by immunoSEQ multiplex PCR, yet TCRdb's version contains in-frame clones alone and is incomplete. That table gives V, J and clone size, and the DNA gave D and trimming. The sample lists more than 50,000 clones; 78% were seen once. Input material: memory CD4+ T cells from blood. The TCR was taken from an adult in good health and CMV-seronegative. This rearrangement joins TRBV7-2 to TRBJ2-7; no definite D call. In DNA form, the CDR3 reads TGTGCCAGCAGCCCCGACGGGTTTTACGAGCAGTACTTC. Residues: CASSPDGFYEQYF.